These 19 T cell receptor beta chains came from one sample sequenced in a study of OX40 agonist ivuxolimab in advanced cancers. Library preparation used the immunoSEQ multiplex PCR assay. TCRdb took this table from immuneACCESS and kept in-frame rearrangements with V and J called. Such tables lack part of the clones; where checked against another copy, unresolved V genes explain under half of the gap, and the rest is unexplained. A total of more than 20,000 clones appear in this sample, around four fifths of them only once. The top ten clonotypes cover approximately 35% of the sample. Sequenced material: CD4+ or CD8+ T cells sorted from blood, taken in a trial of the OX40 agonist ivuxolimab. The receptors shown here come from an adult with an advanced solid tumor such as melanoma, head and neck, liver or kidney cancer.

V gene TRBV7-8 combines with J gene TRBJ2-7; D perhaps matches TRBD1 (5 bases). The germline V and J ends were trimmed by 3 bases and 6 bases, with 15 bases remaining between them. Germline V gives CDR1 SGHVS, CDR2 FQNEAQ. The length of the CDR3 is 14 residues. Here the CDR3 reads CASSFLEGGAEQYF. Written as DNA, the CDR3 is TGTGCCAGCAGCTTCCTAGAAGGTGGGGCCGAGCAGTACTTC.

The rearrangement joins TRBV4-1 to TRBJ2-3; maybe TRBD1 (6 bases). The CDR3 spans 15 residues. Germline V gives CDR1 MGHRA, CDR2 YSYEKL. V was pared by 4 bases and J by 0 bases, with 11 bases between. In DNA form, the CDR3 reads TGCGCCAGCAGCCGATGGGGGCAAAGCACAGATACGCAGTATTTT. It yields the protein CASSRWGQSTDTQYF.

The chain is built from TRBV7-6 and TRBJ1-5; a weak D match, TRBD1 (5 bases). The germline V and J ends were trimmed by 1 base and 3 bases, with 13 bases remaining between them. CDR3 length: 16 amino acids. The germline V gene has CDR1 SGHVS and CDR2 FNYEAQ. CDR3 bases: TGTGCCAGCAGCTTAGGGGCTCGGGACTTCAATCAGCCCCAGCATTTT. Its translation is CASSLGARDFNQPQHF.

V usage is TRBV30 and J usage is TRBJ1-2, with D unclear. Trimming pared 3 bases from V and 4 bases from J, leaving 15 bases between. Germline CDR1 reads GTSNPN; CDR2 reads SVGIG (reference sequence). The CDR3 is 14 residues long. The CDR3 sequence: CAWRGWTVVYGYTF. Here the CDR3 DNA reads TGTGCCTGGAGGGGCTGGACGGTGGTCTATGGCTACACCTTC.

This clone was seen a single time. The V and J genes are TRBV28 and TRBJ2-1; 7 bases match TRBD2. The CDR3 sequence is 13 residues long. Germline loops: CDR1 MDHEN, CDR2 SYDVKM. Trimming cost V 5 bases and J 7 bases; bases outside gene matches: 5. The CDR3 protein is CASSGLDSNEQFF. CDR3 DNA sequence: TGTGCCAGCAGTGGACTAGACAGTAATGAGCAGTTCTTC.

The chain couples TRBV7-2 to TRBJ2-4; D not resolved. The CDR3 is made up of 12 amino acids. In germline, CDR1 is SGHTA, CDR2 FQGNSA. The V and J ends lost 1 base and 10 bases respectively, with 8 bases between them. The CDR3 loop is CASSLDKLIQYF. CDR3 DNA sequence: TGTGCCAGCAGCTTAGATAAGCTAATTCAGTACTTC.

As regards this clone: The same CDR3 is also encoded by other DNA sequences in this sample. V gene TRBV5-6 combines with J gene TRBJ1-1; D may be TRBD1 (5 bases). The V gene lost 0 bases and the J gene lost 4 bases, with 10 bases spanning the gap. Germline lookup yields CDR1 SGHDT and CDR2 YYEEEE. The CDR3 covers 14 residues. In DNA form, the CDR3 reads TGTGCCAGCAGCTTGGTCGGGGCGGGCACTGAAGCTTTCTTT. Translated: CASSLVGAGTEAFF.

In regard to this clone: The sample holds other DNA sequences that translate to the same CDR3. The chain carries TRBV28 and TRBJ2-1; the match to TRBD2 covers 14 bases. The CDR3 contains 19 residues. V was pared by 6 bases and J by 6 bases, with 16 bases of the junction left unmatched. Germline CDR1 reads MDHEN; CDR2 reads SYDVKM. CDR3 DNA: TGTGCCAGCAGGCGACCTTGGGGGGAAGGACTAGCGGGAGGCAATGAGCAGTTCTTC. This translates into CASRRPWGEGLAGGNEQFF.

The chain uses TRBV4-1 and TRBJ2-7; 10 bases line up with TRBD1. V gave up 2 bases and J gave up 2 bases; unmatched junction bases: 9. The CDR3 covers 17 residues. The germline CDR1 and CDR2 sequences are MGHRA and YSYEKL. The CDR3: CASSQTTGGTNPYEQYF. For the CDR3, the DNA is TGCGCCAGCAGCCAAACGACAGGGGGCACGAATCCCTACGAGCAGTACTTC.

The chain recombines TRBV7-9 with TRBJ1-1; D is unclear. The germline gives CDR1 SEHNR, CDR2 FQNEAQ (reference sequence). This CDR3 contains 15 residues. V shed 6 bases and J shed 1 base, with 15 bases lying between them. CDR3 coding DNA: TGTGCCAGCAGTCCAGTGGGTTGGGAGAACACTGAAGCTTTCTTT. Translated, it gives CASSPVGWENTEAFF. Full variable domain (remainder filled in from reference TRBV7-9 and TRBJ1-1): DTGVSQNPRHKITKRGQNVTFRCDPISEHNRLYWYRQTLGQGPEFLTYFQNEAQLEKSRLLSDRFSAERPKGSFSTLEIQRTEQGDSAMYLCASSPVGWENTEAFFGQGTRLTVV.

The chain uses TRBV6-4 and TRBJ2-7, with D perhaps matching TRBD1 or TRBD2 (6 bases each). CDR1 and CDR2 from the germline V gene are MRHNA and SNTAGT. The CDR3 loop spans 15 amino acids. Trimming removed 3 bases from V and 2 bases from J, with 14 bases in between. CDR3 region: CASSEEGGLAYEQYF. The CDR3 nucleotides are TGTGCCAGCAGTGAGGAAGGGGGACTCGCCTACGAGCAGTACTTC.

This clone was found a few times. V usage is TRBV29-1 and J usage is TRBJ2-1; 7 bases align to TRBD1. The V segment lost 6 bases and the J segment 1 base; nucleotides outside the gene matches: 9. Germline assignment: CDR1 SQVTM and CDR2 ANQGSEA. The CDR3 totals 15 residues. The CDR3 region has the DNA TGCAGCGTAAGGGGACAGCTCTTTTCCTACAATGAGCAGTTCTTC. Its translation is CSVRGQLFSYNEQFF.

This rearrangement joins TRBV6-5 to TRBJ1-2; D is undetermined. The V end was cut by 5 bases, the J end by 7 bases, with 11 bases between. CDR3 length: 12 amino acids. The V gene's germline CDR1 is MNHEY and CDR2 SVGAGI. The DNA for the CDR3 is TGTGCCAGCAGTCCCCTAAGGTTTGGCTACACCTTC. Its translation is CASSPLRFGYTF.

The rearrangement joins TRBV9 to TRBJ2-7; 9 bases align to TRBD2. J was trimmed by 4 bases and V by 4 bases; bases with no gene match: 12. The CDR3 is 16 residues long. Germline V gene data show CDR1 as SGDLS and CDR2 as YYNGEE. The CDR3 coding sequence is TGTGCCAGCAGCCCCCGGGCTAGCGGGATACAGTACGAGCAGTACTTC. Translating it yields CASSPRASGIQYEQYF.

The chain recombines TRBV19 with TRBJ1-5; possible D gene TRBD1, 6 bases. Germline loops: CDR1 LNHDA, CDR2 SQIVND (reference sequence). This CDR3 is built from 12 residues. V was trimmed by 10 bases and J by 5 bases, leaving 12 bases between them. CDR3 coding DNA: TGTGCCATATCGGACAGCCATCAGCCCCAGCATTTT. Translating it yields CAISDSHQPQHF.

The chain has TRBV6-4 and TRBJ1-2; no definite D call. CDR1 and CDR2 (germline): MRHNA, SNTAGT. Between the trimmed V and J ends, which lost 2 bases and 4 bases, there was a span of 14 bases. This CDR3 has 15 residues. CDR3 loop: CASSDRAGVGYGYTF. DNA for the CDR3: TGTGCCAGCAGTGACCGAGCGGGTGTCGGCTATGGCTACACCTTC.

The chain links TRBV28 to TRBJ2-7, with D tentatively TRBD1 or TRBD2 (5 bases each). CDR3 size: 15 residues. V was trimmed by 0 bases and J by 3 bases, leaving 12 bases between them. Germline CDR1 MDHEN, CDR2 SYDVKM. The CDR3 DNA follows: TGTGCCAGCAGTTTATGGAGGGACGGTGACTACGAGCAGTACTTC. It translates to CASSLWRDGDYEQYF.

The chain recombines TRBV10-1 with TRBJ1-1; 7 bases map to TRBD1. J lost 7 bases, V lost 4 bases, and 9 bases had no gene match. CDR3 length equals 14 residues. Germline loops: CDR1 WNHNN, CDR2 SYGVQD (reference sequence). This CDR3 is CASSGRQGQSEAFF. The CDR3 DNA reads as TGCGCCAGCAGTGGTAGACAGGGTCAAAGTGAAGCTTTCTTT.

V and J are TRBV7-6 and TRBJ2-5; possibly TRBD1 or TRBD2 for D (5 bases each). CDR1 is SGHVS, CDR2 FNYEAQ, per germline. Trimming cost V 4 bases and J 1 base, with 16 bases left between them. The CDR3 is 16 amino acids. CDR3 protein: CASSSEPGRIQETQYF. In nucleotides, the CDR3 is TGTGCCAGCAGCTCCGAACCGGGACGGATCCAAGAGACCCAGTACTTC.